This TCR beta chain was sequenced for a study of blood T cells in healthy people across ages. Study-level points and caveats: When one million T cells were used, diversity estimates were thought to be underestimates.

The CDR3 has 14 amino acids. J lost 9 bases, V lost 0 bases, and 4 bases had no gene match. Germline CDR1 SGHVS, CDR2 FNYEAQ. This clonotype was recorded a few times. Antigen specificity is unknown. PCR was performed a second time for roughly 7 to 12 cycles using a sample-barcoded 5' primer and a J-beta primer mix. With 12 random nucleotides, a template-switch adaptor tagged each individual cDNA molecule. TCRdb analysed the 5' RACE reads with MiXCR anew, one entry per CDR3 protein. The sample lists 1.5 million to 2 million distinct CDR3 sequences, 30% to 35% occurring once. Those donating, healthy Caucasian individuals from Russia, were aged 6 to 90. Drawn from each donor were approximately 9.5 milliliters of peripheral blood.

This receptor was identified in a woman younger than 45 in good health. Sequences were obtained from blood. The V gene is TRBV7-6, the J gene TRBJ2-1; 8 bases line up with TRBD2. For the CDR3, the DNA is TGTGCCAGCAGCTTAGCCGGGGGGGATAGTGAGCAGTTCTTC. It translates to CASSLAGGDSEQFF.